This passage covers 10 T cell receptor beta chains from one sample sequenced in a study of PD-1 blockade in classical Hodgkin lymphoma. The method was immunoSEQ multiplex PCR; TCRdb's version includes in-frame clones alone and lacks a portion of them. The sample has some 150,000 clones, nearly 80% seen once. Each of the patients experienced relapse following autologous stem cell transplantation, and their brentuximab vedotin exposure differed. The source material was peripheral blood mononuclear cells (PBMCs), sampled before the second cycle of nivolumab. The receptors were gathered from a human donor with classical Hodgkin lymphoma.

The CDR3 is CAWSDERTGNYGYTF. CDR3 coding DNA: TGTGCCTGGAGTGATGAAAGGACAGGGAACTATGGCTACACCTTC. The chain employs TRBV30 and TRBJ1-2; 8 positions agree with TRBD1. CDR1 is GTSNPN, CDR2 SVGIG, per germline (reference sequence). The CDR3 covers 15 residues. With 1 base clipped from V and 2 bases from J, the junction kept 6 bases outside the gene matches.

J is TRBJ2-7 and V is TRBV7-2, with 9 nucleotides matching TRBD1. The CDR3 extends over 15 amino acids. Germline V CDR1 and CDR2: SGHTA, FQGNSA. V lost 3 bases, J lost 2 bases, and 5 bases stayed unmatched. This CDR3 is CASSFLTGGPYEQYF. The CDR3 nucleotides read TGTGCCAGCAGCTTCCTAACAGGGGGCCCCTACGAGCAGTACTTC.

The chain employs TRBV30 and TRBJ1-5; D is unclear. Germline loops: CDR1 GTSNPN, CDR2 SVGIG (reference sequence). CDR3 length: 13 residues. The V end was cut by 2 bases, the J end by 7 bases, with 12 bases between. CDR3 coding DNA: TGTGCCTGGAGTCGATTGGGCTACCAGCCCCAGCATTTT. This gives the protein CAWSRLGYQPQHF.

The chain employs TRBV18 and TRBJ2-7; TRBD1 aligns across 12 bases. CDR3 size: 17 residues. V trimming: 6 bases; J trimming: 2 bases; junction bases outside the gene matches: 11. In germline, CDR1 is KGHSH, CDR2 LQKENI. The CDR3 is CASSSGTGGRNPYEQYF. The CDR3 coding sequence is TGTGCCAGCTCGTCCGGGACAGGGGGCAGGAACCCCTACGAGCAGTACTTC.

The chain recombines TRBV4-2 with TRBJ2-5; D perhaps matches TRBD2 (7 bases). Trimming took 1 base from V and 4 from J, leaving 13 bases between them. Looked up from germline, CDR1 is LGHNA and CDR2 is YNFKEQ. The CDR3 runs to 15 residues. CDR3 in DNA: TGTGCCAGCAGCCAAGGTGGAGGGGGGGGAGAGACCCAGTACTTC. Amino acid sequence: CASSQGGGGGETQYF.

The chain employs TRBV7-2 and TRBJ2-7, with D uncertain. The CDR3 covers 11 residues. Per germline, CDR1 SGHTA and CDR2 FQGNSA. Trimming took 1 base from V and 4 from J, leaving 2 bases between them. CDR3 protein: CASSLEYEQYF. CDR3 coding DNA: TGTGCCAGCAGCTTAGAATACGAGCAGTACTTC. Full variable domain (missing parts from reference TRBV7-2 and TRBJ2-7): GAGVSQSPSNKVTEKGKDVELRCDPISGHTALYWYRQSLGQGLEFLIYFQGNSAPDKSGLPSDRFSAERTGGSVSTLTIQRTQQEDSAVYLCASSLEYEQYFGPGTRLTVT.

This clone was seen just once. The chain couples TRBV29-1 to TRBJ1-1; a weak D match, TRBD1 (6 bases). CDR3 length: 16 amino acids. Germline loops: CDR1 SQVTM, CDR2 ANQGSEA. V lost 4 bases, J lost 3 bases, and 21 bases lay in between. CDR3 residues: CSVVGALTGIDTEAFF. CDR3 DNA: TGCAGCGTTGTCGGGGCACTCACAGGGATCGACACTGAAGCTTTCTTT.

Of note for this clone: An end of the junction differs from the germline gene, which may be a read error. This chain links TRBV7-8 with TRBJ1-3; the D gene is possibly TRBD1 (5 bases). The length of the CDR3 is 16 residues. CDR1 is SGHVS, CDR2 FQNEAQ, per germline. The CDR3 coding sequence is TGTGCCAGCAGCTTAGGACTGGCGCAGGGAGGAAGCACCATATATTTT. This sequence encodes CASSLGLAQGGSTIYF. The whole variable domain, remainder taken from reference TRBV7-8 and TRBJ1-3, is GAGVSQSPRYKVAKRGQDVALRCDPISGHVSLFWYQQALGQGPEFLTYFQNEAQLDKSGLPSDRFFAERPEGSVSTLKIQRTQQEDSAVYLCASSLGLAQGGSTIYFGEGSWLTVV.

DNA of the CDR3: TGCGCCAGCAGCTTGGACGGGACAGGGTTTTTCGGGGAGCTGTTTTTT. Amino acid sequence: CASSLDGTGFFGELFF. The rearrangement links TRBV5-1 to TRBJ2-2, with TRBD1 identical over 9 bases. V trimming: 0 bases; J trimming: 7 bases; junction bases outside the gene matches: 7. Germline values: CDR1 SGHRS, CDR2 YFSETQ. The CDR3 is 16 residues long.

This clone came up once. For the CDR3, the DNA is TGCGCCAGCAGCTGGTATTTGGAGGGGTCAGATACGCAGTATTTT. It encodes CASSWYLEGSDTQYF. This chain links TRBV5-1 with TRBJ2-3, with D possibly matching TRBD2 (6 bases). Germline lookup yields CDR1 SGHRS and CDR2 YFSETQ. Trimming cost V 3 bases and J 4 bases, with 15 bases left between them. The CDR3 is 15 residues long.